This T cell receptor beta chain is drawn from a study of T cell changes during pregnancy in multiple sclerosis. Produced via immunoSEQ multiplex PCR; TCRdb's table is partial and in-frame only. Of tens of thousands of clones in the sample, 92% were seen once. The starting material was CD4+ T cells from peripheral blood mononuclear cells, obtained in the third trimester of pregnancy. This receptor was taken from a female donor with multiple sclerosis, enrolled in a pregnancy study.

The CDR3 is CAISDLAENTGELFF. The DNA of the CDR3 is TGTGCCATCAGTGACCTAGCGGAAAACACCGGGGAGCTGTTTTTT. This chain connects TRBV10-3 to TRBJ2-2; 7 nucleotides agree with TRBD2. This CDR3 region has 15 residues. Looked up from germline, CDR1 is ENHRY and CDR2 is SYGVKD. V trimming: 3 bases; J trimming: 2 bases; junction bases outside the gene matches: 3.